This T cell receptor (beta chain) was recovered during a study of blood T cell repertoires in COVID-19. On the study more broadly: PBMCs, B-cell-depleted T cells, or T cells were the source of the cDNA or gDNA that made up the material.

The CDR3 runs to 13 residues. The germline CDR1 and CDR2 sequences are SGHTA and FQGTGA. V dropped 5 bases and J dropped 1 base, with 8 bases sitting between them. Adults between roughly 18 and 89 years of age took part from approximately 24 US areas. The repertoire was sequenced with immunoSEQ multiplex PCR; TCRdb's copy has only in-frame clones and lacks some. This sample has approximately 310,000 clones, with 85% found just once. This TCR was recovered from a woman under 40 who had been exposed to COVID-19. J is TRBJ1-2 and V is TRBV7-3, with TRBD1 as a possible D gene (6 bases). Sequencing was done on a sample of PBMCs or T cells enriched from blood (not recorded which). CDR3 loop: CASSPDSNYGYTF. The CDR3, as DNA: TGTGCCAGCAGCCCGGACAGTAACTATGGCTACACCTTC.